This T cell receptor (beta chain) originates from a study of T cells after posttransplantation cyclophosphamide. Study results and caveats: Tissue-infiltrating T cells from skin or gut overlapped little with blood T cells. TRB clonality was highly associated with recipient CMV seropositivity and reactivation.

Method: immunoSEQ multiplex PCR; TCRdb's copy keeps in-frame clones and lacks some. The sample has thousands of clones, more than 75% seen once. With regard to this clone: Its antigen is as yet unknown.

A marrow graft followed busulfan-fludarabine conditioning, with cyclophosphamide on days +3 and +4. CDR3 length equals 18 residues. The germline CDR1 and CDR2 sequences are SGDLS and YYNGEE. With 3 bases clipped from V and 5 bases from J, the junction kept 18 bases outside the gene matches. This chain connects TRBV9 to TRBJ2-3, with 7 bases identical to TRBD2. The input for sequencing was PBMCs, taken after allogeneic stem cell transplant with posttransplant cyclophosphamide. The sequence was collected from a female patient aged 50 to 65 who received an allogeneic stem cell transplant from a related donor, was CMV-positive, and had no GVHD. Some T cells may be provided by the graft donor. The CDR3 bases are TGTGCCAGCAGCGAGCCCCCGACTAGCTACACCGGGGAAGATACGCAGTATTTT. Its protein product is CASSEPPTSYTGEDTQYF.